The rows below give T cell receptor beta chains drawn from one sample of a study of CD8 T cells in ankylosing spondylitis. TCRdb independently ran MiXCR on the 5' RACE reads; one entry per CDR3 protein. The sample lists 670,000 or so distinct CDR3 sequences, 15% to 20% occurring once. Sequencing was performed on blood, either unsorted or a sorted T cell fraction (not recorded which). Source of these receptors: a male donor with ankylosing spondylitis. Each CDR3 is given with its conserved first and last residue. Each record gives: J gene, D gene, V gene, clone size, CDR3 protein. A D gene is named only where the DNA matches it firmly. Size is stated for part of the rows, as once, few or many counts, or as a class when the clone is expanded.

j_call: TRBJ2-1; d_call: .; v_call: TRBV20-1; clone_size: .; cdr3_aa: CSARGKTADEQFF
j_call: TRBJ2-5; d_call: .; v_call: TRBV20-1; clone_size: .; cdr3_aa: CSARPHGGIQETQYF
j_call: TRBJ1-1; d_call: .; v_call: TRBV5-1; clone_size: few; cdr3_aa: CASSWGGVTEAFF
j_call: TRBJ2-7; d_call: .; v_call: TRBV29-1; clone_size: .; cdr3_aa: CSATQGSYEQYF
j_call: TRBJ2-3; d_call: TRBD2; v_call: TRBV7-3; clone_size: few; cdr3_aa: CASSEGLSSTDTQYF
j_call: TRBJ1-1; d_call: .; v_call: TRBV12-3/TRBV12-4; clone_size: few; cdr3_aa: CASSANLGRNTEAFF
j_call: TRBJ2-7; d_call: .; v_call: TRBV20-1; clone_size: .; cdr3_aa: CSARVSSYEQYF
j_call: TRBJ1-1; d_call: .; v_call: TRBV2; clone_size: .; cdr3_aa: CASSGQGVMNTEAFF
j_call: TRBJ2-7; d_call: TRBD2; v_call: TRBV5-1; clone_size: few; cdr3_aa: CASSFRTSGGSYEQYF
j_call: TRBJ1-2; d_call: .; v_call: TRBV4-1; clone_size: .; cdr3_aa: CASSQERSYYGYTF
j_call: TRBJ1-2; d_call: .; v_call: TRBV18; clone_size: .; cdr3_aa: CASSPRGLDYGYTF
j_call: TRBJ1-1; d_call: .; v_call: TRBV3-1; clone_size: .; cdr3_aa: CASSRTGTRKPRAFF
j_call: TRBJ2-5; d_call: TRBD2; v_call: TRBV4-1; clone_size: many; cdr3_aa: CASSQDEAGGVETQYF
j_call: TRBJ2-1; d_call: .; v_call: TRBV7-2; clone_size: many; cdr3_aa: CASRGTALTYNEQFF
j_call: TRBJ1-2; d_call: TRBD1; v_call: TRBV7-9; clone_size: many; cdr3_aa: CASSYSGTVYGYTF
j_call: TRBJ2-3; d_call: .; v_call: TRBV29-1; clone_size: few; cdr3_aa: CSVEVEGSDTQYF
j_call: TRBJ2-5; d_call: .; v_call: TRBV28; clone_size: few; cdr3_aa: CASSLLITGIAYLTTETQYF
j_call: TRBJ2-7; d_call: .; v_call: TRBV7-2; clone_size: .; cdr3_aa: CASSLAEGGDYQYEQYF
j_call: TRBJ2-2; d_call: TRBD1; v_call: TRBV29-1; clone_size: few; cdr3_aa: CSVLTGSTGELFF
j_call: TRBJ1-1; d_call: .; v_call: TRBV7-9; clone_size: .; cdr3_aa: CASSQGHPEAFF
j_call: TRBJ2-1; d_call: .; v_call: TRBV11-3; clone_size: .; cdr3_aa: CATDWGVGSNEQFF
j_call: TRBJ2-4; d_call: TRBD1; v_call: TRBV7-9; clone_size: few; cdr3_aa: CASSPWTGLENIQYF
j_call: TRBJ2-1; d_call: .; v_call: TRBV27; clone_size: .; cdr3_aa: CASSPLDLEEQFF
j_call: TRBJ1-1; d_call: .; v_call: TRBV12-3/TRBV12-4; clone_size: .; cdr3_aa: CASSFERGAFF
j_call: TRBJ2-1; d_call: TRBD2; v_call: TRBV5-1; clone_size: .; cdr3_aa: CASSLVLAGADEQFF
j_call: TRBJ2-1; d_call: .; v_call: TRBV19; clone_size: few; cdr3_aa: CASRLSGRQFF
j_call: TRBJ2-1; d_call: TRBD2; v_call: TRBV11-2; clone_size: few; cdr3_aa: CASSPRTSGSLGAYNEQFF
j_call: TRBJ1-2; d_call: TRBD1; v_call: TRBV7-2; clone_size: .; cdr3_aa: CASSRRDRDNYGYTF
j_call: TRBJ1-5; d_call: TRBD1; v_call: TRBV28; clone_size: few; cdr3_aa: CASRPTGKGNQPQHF
j_call: TRBJ2-3; d_call: TRBD1; v_call: TRBV12-3/TRBV12-4; clone_size: few; cdr3_aa: CASSRRDRIPDTQYF
j_call: TRBJ2-7; d_call: .; v_call: TRBV24-1; clone_size: .; cdr3_aa: CATSDERTYEQYF
j_call: TRBJ1-2; d_call: TRBD1; v_call: TRBV12-3/TRBV12-4; clone_size: many; cdr3_aa: CASNPGQGAGYTF
j_call: TRBJ1-1; d_call: TRBD1; v_call: TRBV12-3/TRBV12-4; clone_size: .; cdr3_aa: CASSPGQGEMNTEAFF
j_call: TRBJ2-7; d_call: .; v_call: TRBV28; clone_size: .; cdr3_aa: CASSLWGNEQYF
j_call: TRBJ2-1; d_call: TRBD1; v_call: TRBV5-1; clone_size: many; cdr3_aa: CASSSILPGTGTYNEQFF
j_call: TRBJ2-1; d_call: .; v_call: TRBV19; clone_size: .; cdr3_aa: CASSTGTDAYNEQFF
j_call: TRBJ1-1; d_call: .; v_call: TRBV20-1; clone_size: .; cdr3_aa: CSARSGGYYTEAFF
j_call: TRBJ1-5; d_call: .; v_call: TRBV7-2; clone_size: .; cdr3_aa: CASSIRWDTGPHF
j_call: TRBJ2-3; d_call: TRBD2; v_call: TRBV7-3; clone_size: few; cdr3_aa: CASSSNVAGPGDTQYF
j_call: TRBJ1-4; d_call: .; v_call: TRBV5-5; clone_size: few; cdr3_aa: CASSSYLGQLATNEKLFF
j_call: TRBJ2-3; d_call: .; v_call: TRBV12-3/TRBV12-4; clone_size: .; cdr3_aa: CASSFGHPVGNTDTQYF
j_call: TRBJ2-3; d_call: .; v_call: TRBV27; clone_size: many; cdr3_aa: CASSFVGTDTQYF
j_call: TRBJ2-7; d_call: .; v_call: TRBV7-9; clone_size: .; cdr3_aa: CASSLTGTTSYHEQYF
j_call: TRBJ1-6; d_call: TRBD1; v_call: TRBV12-3/TRBV12-4; clone_size: many; cdr3_aa: CASRWTGVSLSYNSPLHF
j_call: TRBJ2-1; d_call: TRBD2; v_call: TRBV27; clone_size: .; cdr3_aa: CASSPSLGTSGMGEQFF
j_call: TRBJ2-5; d_call: TRBD2; v_call: TRBV4-3; clone_size: .; cdr3_aa: CASSQDAASGGVGTQYF
j_call: TRBJ2-5; d_call: .; v_call: TRBV15; clone_size: .; cdr3_aa: CATSNTGLQETQYF
j_call: TRBJ1-2; d_call: TRBD1; v_call: TRBV5-5; clone_size: .; cdr3_aa: CASSLTSVTGPYGYTF
j_call: TRBJ2-3; d_call: TRBD2; v_call: TRBV10-3; clone_size: few; cdr3_aa: CAITPGLADTQYF
j_call: TRBJ2-7; d_call: .; v_call: TRBV18; clone_size: .; cdr3_aa: CASSPTVGTRSSFEQYF
j_call: TRBJ2-7; d_call: .; v_call: TRBV28; clone_size: .; cdr3_aa: CASIPNVGGPTYEQYF
j_call: TRBJ2-2; d_call: TRBD2; v_call: TRBV28; clone_size: .; cdr3_aa: CASSFSGSYGTGELFF
j_call: TRBJ2-7; d_call: .; v_call: TRBV3-1; clone_size: .; cdr3_aa: CASSLRVGEAYEQYF
j_call: TRBJ2-7; d_call: TRBD1; v_call: TRBV5-1; clone_size: .; cdr3_aa: CASSPATGVPYEQYF
j_call: TRBJ2-5; d_call: .; v_call: TRBV6-5; clone_size: once; cdr3_aa: CASSYWGGVETQYF